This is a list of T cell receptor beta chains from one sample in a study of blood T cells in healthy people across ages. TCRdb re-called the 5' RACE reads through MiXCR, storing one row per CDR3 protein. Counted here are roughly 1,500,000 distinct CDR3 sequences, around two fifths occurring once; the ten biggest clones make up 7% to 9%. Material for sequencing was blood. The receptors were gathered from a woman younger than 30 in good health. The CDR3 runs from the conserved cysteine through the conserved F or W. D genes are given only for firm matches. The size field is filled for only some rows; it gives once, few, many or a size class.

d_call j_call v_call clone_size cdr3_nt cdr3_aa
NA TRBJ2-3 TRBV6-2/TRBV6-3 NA TGTGCCAGCAGTTACTCGAAAGCGGACACCACAGATACGCAGTATTTT CASSYSKADTTDTQYF
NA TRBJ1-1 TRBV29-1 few TGCAGCGTCAAAGGTAGGTTTGGGGACACTGAAGCTTTCTTT CSVKGRFGDTEAFF
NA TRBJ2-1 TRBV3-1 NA TGTGCCAGCAGCCAAGGCAACTATCCTGCCAATGAGCAGTTCTTC CASSQGNYPANEQFF
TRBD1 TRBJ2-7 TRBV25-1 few TGTGCCAGCAGTGAAGAGACAGGGCTTCACGAGCAGTACTTC CASSEETGLHEQYF
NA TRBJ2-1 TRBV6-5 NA TGTGCCAGCAGGGCTAGCGTCGGTGAGCAGTTCTTC CASRASVGEQFF
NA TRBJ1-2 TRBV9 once TGTGCCAGCAGCGTAGCTACAGCCAACTATGGCTACACCTTC CASSVATANYGYTF
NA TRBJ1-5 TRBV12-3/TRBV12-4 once TGTGCCAGCAGCCCCTCGATGGGGCCCCAGCATTTT CASSPSMGPQHF
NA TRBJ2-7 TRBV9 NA TGTGCCAGCAGCGTAGGGGATGGGGATTGGTCCTACGAGCAGTACTTC CASSVGDGDWSYEQYF
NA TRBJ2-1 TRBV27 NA TGTGCCAGCAGCACAGACACGTCCAATGAGCAGTTCTTC CASSTDTSNEQFF
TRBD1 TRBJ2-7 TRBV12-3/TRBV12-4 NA TGTGCCGGCAGGGGGACAGAGAAGTACGAGCAGTACTTC CAGRGTEKYEQYF
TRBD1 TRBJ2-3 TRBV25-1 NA TGTGCCAGCAGTGCCCCGCCGGGGACAGGGGGCGCAACAGATACGCAGTATTTT CASSAPPGTGGATDTQYF
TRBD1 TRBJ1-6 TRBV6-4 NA TGTGCCAGCAGTGGGGACCTCGACAGGGGGGTTTATAATTCACCCCTCCACTTT CASSGDLDRGVYNSPLHF
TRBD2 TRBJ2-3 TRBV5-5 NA TGTGCCAGCACTCCTCCGGGACTAGCGGGGGGGAACACAGATACGCAGTATTTT CASTPPGLAGGNTDTQYF
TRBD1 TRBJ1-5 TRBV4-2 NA TGTGCCAGCAGCCAATCGGAACAGGGGGGTCAGCCCCAGCATTTT CASSQSEQGGQPQHF
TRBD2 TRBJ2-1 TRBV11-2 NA TGTGCCAGCAGCCAACTAGCGGGCCTATCCTACAATGAGCAGTTCTTC CASSQLAGLSYNEQFF
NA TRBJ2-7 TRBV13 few TGTGCCAGCAGCTTCGGGGTCTGGCGGACCTCCTACGAGCAGTACTTC CASSFGVWRTSYEQYF
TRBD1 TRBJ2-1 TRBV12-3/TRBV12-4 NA TGTGCCAGCAGTTATGGGGGACAGGGGGGCAATGAGCAGTTCTTC CASSYGGQGGNEQFF
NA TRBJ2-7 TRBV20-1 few TGCAGTGCTTGGGAAGGGTACGAGCAGTACTTC CSAWEGYEQYF
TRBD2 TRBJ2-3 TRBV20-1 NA TGCAGTGCTAAAGGCGGGGGGGCAACAGATACGCAGTATTTT CSAKGGGATDTQYF
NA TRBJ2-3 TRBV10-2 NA TGCGCCAGCAGAGCTACCGCCACAGATACGCAGTATTTT CASRATATDTQYF
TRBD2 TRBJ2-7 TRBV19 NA TGTGCCAGTAGCTTCCCTGCCGGGACTAGCGGGGGGGTGGTCTACAATGAGCAGTACTTC CASSFPAGTSGGVVYNEQYF
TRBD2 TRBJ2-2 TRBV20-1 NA TGCAGTGCTGAACCGGGACTAAGAGGCTCCACCGGGGAGCTGTTTTTT CSAEPGLRGSTGELFF
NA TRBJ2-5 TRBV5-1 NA TGCGCCAGCAGCTTGGATGGCGGGGGCTACCAAGAGACCCAGTACTTC CASSLDGGGYQETQYF
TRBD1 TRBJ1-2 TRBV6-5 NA TGTGTCAGCAGACAGGGGAGTGGCTACACCTTC CVSRQGSGYTF
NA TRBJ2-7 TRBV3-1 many TGTGCCAGCAGCCAAGTTGGTCGTGGGTCCTACGAGCAGTACTTC CASSQVGRGSYEQYF
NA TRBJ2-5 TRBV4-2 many TGTGCCAGCAGCCTAGCAGGGATGAAAGAGACCCAGTACTTC CASSLAGMKETQYF
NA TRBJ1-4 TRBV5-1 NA TGCGCCAGCAGCACCCAACCGGGCCTAGGGGGTGAAAAACTGTTTTTT CASSTQPGLGGEKLFF
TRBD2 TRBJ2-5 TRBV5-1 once TGCGCCAGCAGCGCGGGACTAGCGGAGGATCCTTGGTACTTC CASSAGLAEDPWYF
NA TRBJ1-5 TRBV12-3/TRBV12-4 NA TGTGCCAGCACCCCCCGGGTTGGCAATCAGCCCCAGCATTTT CASTPRVGNQPQHF
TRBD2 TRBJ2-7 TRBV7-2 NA TGTGCCAGCAGACCTACTAGCGGGAGTCACCACGAGCAGTACTTC CASRPTSGSHHEQYF
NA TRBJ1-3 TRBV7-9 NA TGTGCCCATGCGGGGGCGGCCGGAAACACCATATATTTT CAHAGAAGNTIYF
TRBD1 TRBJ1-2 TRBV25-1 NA TGTGCCAGGGACAGGGGCAGCTACACCTTC CARDRGSYTF
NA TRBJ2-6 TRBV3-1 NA TGTGCCAGCAGCCATGGCGCTGGGGCCAACGTCCTGACTTTC CASSHGAGANVLTF
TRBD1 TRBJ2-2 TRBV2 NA TGTGCCAGCACCTTCAGGGGGACCGGGGAGCTGTTTTTT CASTFRGTGELFF
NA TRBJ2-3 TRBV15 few TGTGCCACCAGCAGACACCGGGCCACCACGGCCTACACAGATACGCAGTATTTT CATSRHRATTAYTDTQYF
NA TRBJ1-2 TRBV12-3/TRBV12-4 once TGTGCCAGCAGCCAGGCGGGGCGCCTTGGGGGCTACACCTTC CASSQAGRLGGYTF
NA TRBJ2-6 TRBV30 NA TGTGCCTGGAGGCAAGTCGGGACGTCTGGGGCCAACGTCCTGACTTTC CAWRQVGTSGANVLTF
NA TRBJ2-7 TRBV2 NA TGTGCCAGCAGGACAGACAATCCCTACGAGCAGTACTTC CASRTDNPYEQYF
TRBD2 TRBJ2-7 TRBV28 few TGTGCCAGCAACACCGTGGGGGAGGGATTCTACGAGCAGTACTTC CASNTVGEGFYEQYF
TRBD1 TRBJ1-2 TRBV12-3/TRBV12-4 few TGTGCCAGCAGTTTAGTACAGGGGAACCGCTATGGCTACACCTTC CASSLVQGNRYGYTF
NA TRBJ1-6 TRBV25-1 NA TGTGCCAGCAGGGGACGGGGGATCGGGTCACCCCTCCACTTT CASRGRGIGSPLHF
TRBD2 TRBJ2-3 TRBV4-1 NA TGCGCCAGCAGCCAAGATACGGCGGGAGTTATCACAGATACGCAGTATTTT CASSQDTAGVITDTQYF
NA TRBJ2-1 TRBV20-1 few TGCAGTGCTACTCCCCTCGGGGGGCAGAATGAGCAGTTCTTC CSATPLGGQNEQFF
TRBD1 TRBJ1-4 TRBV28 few TGTGCCAGCAGGCCAGGGGGCGGGAGTGAAAAACTGTTTTTT CASRPGGGSEKLFF
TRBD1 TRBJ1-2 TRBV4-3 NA TGCGCCAGCAGCCACTACCCCGGGACAGGGAACGGGTATGGCTACACCTTC CASSHYPGTGNGYGYTF
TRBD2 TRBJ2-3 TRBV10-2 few TGCGCCAGCAGGGGGCTAGCGGGAGTTGGAGATACGCAGTATTTT CASRGLAGVGDTQYF
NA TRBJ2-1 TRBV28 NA TGTGCCAGCAGAATCGGGGTCGGCAGCTCCTACAATGAGCAGTTCTTC CASRIGVGSSYNEQFF
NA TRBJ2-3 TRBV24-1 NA TGTGCCACCAGTGATTCACAGGTCGATGGCACAGATACGCAGTATTTT CATSDSQVDGTDTQYF
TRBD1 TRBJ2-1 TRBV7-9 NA TGTGCCAGCAACCCTACAGGGGGCAAGTCCTACAATGAGCAGTTCTTC CASNPTGGKSYNEQFF
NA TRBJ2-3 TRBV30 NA TGTGCCTGGATCCCCGGGAAGGGCACAGATACGCAGTATTTT CAWIPGKGTDTQYF
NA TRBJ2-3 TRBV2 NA TGTGCCAGCGGGTCCCGAACGACAGATACGCAGTATTTT CASGSRTTDTQYF